The present entry profiles one T cell receptor beta chain with its context. These data come from a study of siplizumab effects on memory and regulatory T cells. Germline lookup yields CDR1 SGHNT and CDR2 YYREEE (reference sequence). This CDR3 is built from 15 residues. The ends were cut back, 0 bases at V and 4 bases at J, with 10 bases in the middle. Sequencing was performed with immunoSEQ multiplex PCR; in TCRdb, only in-frame clones are kept and a portion is missing. The sample carries about 52,000 clones, 95% to 97% recorded once. The chain joins TRBV5-4 to TRBJ2-2; D ambiguous. This clonotype originated in a human donor in good health. Sequenced: naive CD4+ T cells sorted from blood. CDR3 bases: TGTGCCAGCAGCTTGGAGGCAGGTCGCACCGGGGAGCTGTTTTTT. Translated: CASSLEAGRTGELFF.